This TCR beta chain comes out of a study of blood T cell repertoires in COVID-19. Generated by immunoSEQ multiplex PCR, the TCRdb table keeps only in-frame clones and is missing some. The table shows approximately 320,000 clones, with around 90% occurring only once. Two negative PCRs, clearance, or symptom resolution had been documented for recovered Cohort 3 donors. This CDR3 spans 14 amino acids. V was shortened by 3 bases and J by 5 bases, with 15 bases between the two germline ends. In germline, CDR1 is SGDLS, CDR2 YYNGEE. The material sequenced was PBMCs or T cells enriched from blood (not recorded which). The V and J genes are TRBV9 and TRBJ2-7; perhaps TRBD1 as D (5 bases). This sequence originates from a young woman who had recovered from COVID-19. CDR3 in amino acids: CASSETPQGDEQYF. In DNA, the CDR3 is TGTGCCAGCAGCGAAACCCCTCAAGGGGACGAGCAGTACTTC.